The next 21 T cell receptor beta chains were all read from a single sample in a study of CD8 T cells in Susac syndrome. Random hexamers primed reverse transcription of about 0.5 to 1 ug RNA. TCRdb fed the immunoSEQ multiplex PCR reads into MiXCR, producing one record per CDR3 protein. The table includes around 130,000 distinct CDR3 sequences, around 91% detected once. What was sequenced was CD8+ T cells from PBMCs. The source of these receptors is a human donor with multiple sclerosis.

Here the CDR3 DNA reads TGTGCCAGCAGTTACTGGCTAGCGGGAGAAGAGACCCAGTACTTC. Encoded protein: CASSYWLAGEETQYF. The chain combines TRBV6-2 or TRBV6-3 with TRBJ2-5, with 10 positions matching TRBD2. The CDR3 totals 15 residues. Trimming cost V 1 base and J 3 bases; bases outside gene matches: 2. Germline V lookup: CDR1 MNHEY, CDR2 SVGEGT.

A note on this clonotype: Germline and junction disagree at one end, which may indicate a read error. V and J are TRBV4-2 and TRBJ2-4, with no clear D. The CDR3 spans 14 residues. CDR1 is LGHNA and CDR2 is YNFKEQ in the germline V gene. The CDR3 nucleotides are TGTGCCCGCAGCCAAGCACTAGCCAAAAACATTCAGTACTTC. It translates to CARSQALAKNIQYF.

The table lists this clonotype with a count of one. The genes are TRBV3-1 and TRBJ1-2; perhaps TRBD1 as D (5 bases). Germline-derived CDR1 and CDR2 are LGHDT and YNNKEL (reference sequence). Trimming took 3 bases from V and 6 from J, leaving 17 bases between them. This CDR3 has 15 residues. The CDR3, as DNA: TGTGCCAGCAGCCATTCGGGGGAGGGACTAGATGGCTACACCTTC. This codes for CASSHSGEGLDGYTF.

V is TRBV4-1 and J is TRBJ1-5, with D perhaps matching TRBD1 (6 bases). CDR3 length: 15 amino acids. Germline V gene sequence: CDR1 MGHRA, CDR2 YSYEKL. V shed 0 bases and J shed 5 bases, with 11 bases lying between them. Here the CDR3 reads CASSQEGQTHQPQHF. CDR3 DNA sequence: TGCGCCAGCAGCCAAGAAGGACAGACTCATCAGCCCCAGCATTTT.

The rearrangement joins TRBV6-5 to TRBJ2-7, with D perhaps TRBD1 (5 bases). Deletions cut 3 bases from V and 1 base from J, with 10 bases between. Germline-derived CDR1 and CDR2 are MNHEY and SVGAGI. The CDR3 length is 14 residues. CDR3 region: CASSYGAASYEQYF. Here the CDR3 DNA reads TGTGCCAGCAGTTATGGGGCAGCTTCCTACGAGCAGTACTTC.

The rearrangement joins TRBV6-2 or TRBV6-3 to TRBJ2-1; no clear D gene. CDR1 is MNHEY, CDR2 SVGEGT, per germline. Trimming pared 7 bases from V and 5 bases from J, leaving 12 bases between. The CDR3 has 13 residues. The CDR3 DNA follows: TGTGCCAGCACAGGTGGCGTACACAATGAGCAGTTCTTC. Translating it yields CASTGGVHNEQFF.

The V call is TRBV9, the J call TRBJ2-7, with TRBD1 identical over 8 bases. CDR3 size: 15 residues. Germline V lookup: CDR1 SGDLS, CDR2 YYNGEE. V lost 4 bases, J lost 3 bases, and 9 bases stayed unmatched. Here the CDR3 DNA reads TGTGCCAGCAGCTCAGGGGGCGCCTCGTACTACGAGCAGTACTTC. Translated: CASSSGGASYYEQYF.

The V gene is TRBV7-9, the J gene TRBJ2-1; 10 bases match TRBD1. CDR3 length equals 18 residues. V dropped 5 bases and J dropped 8; count of bases not matched to a gene: 18. In germline, CDR1 is SEHNR, CDR2 FQNEAQ (reference sequence). The DNA of the CDR3 is TGTGCCAGCAGCGATTCCCTACGGGACAGGGGCGGCGTGGATGAGCAGTTCTTC. This codes for CASSDSLRDRGGVDEQFF.

The genes are TRBV7-2 and TRBJ2-7; D perhaps matches TRBD1 (6 bases). The CDR3 loop spans 16 amino acids. With 4 bases removed from V and 2 bases from J, the gap between germline ends came to 18 bases. Germline V gene sequence: CDR1 SGHTA, CDR2 FQGNSA. In nucleotides, the CDR3 is TGTGCCAGCAGCTATTTAAACAGAGGGGGTACCTACGAGCAGTACTTC. As protein: CASSYLNRGGTYEQYF.

In its sample, this clonotype was seen once. The genes are TRBV30 and TRBJ1-1; possibly TRBD1 for D (6 bases). CDR1 GTSNPN and CDR2 SVGIG come from the germline V gene (reference sequence). V lost 4 bases, J lost 4 bases, and 19 bases lay in between. The CDR3 length is 15 residues. The CDR3 is CAWKSGVAQITEAFF. In DNA form, the CDR3 reads TGTGCCTGGAAATCAGGGGTCGCCCAGATCACTGAAGCTTTCTTT.

The chain recombines TRBV7-8 with TRBJ2-1; 8 nucleotides line up with TRBD2. There are 14 residues in the CDR3. Looked up from germline, CDR1 is SGHVS and CDR2 is FQNEAQ. With 4 bases clipped from V and 8 bases from J, the junction kept 7 bases outside the gene matches. CDR3: CASSSGGLAYEQFF. In DNA, the CDR3 is TGTGCCAGCAGCTCCGGCGGACTAGCTTATGAGCAGTTCTTC.

This chain joins TRBV27 and TRBJ1-4, with D perhaps matching TRBD1 (5 bases). Germline CDR1 and CDR2: MNHEY and SMNVEV (reference sequence). The V gene lost 2 bases and the J gene lost 8 bases, with 12 bases spanning the gap. The CDR3 sequence is 14 residues long. CDR3 nucleotide sequence: TGTGCCAGCAGTTTAGGGCAGGGTGGCGAAAAACTGTTTTTT. It translates to CASSLGQGGEKLFF.

The chain employs TRBV7-9 and TRBJ2-7; no reliable D call. This CDR3 is 11 amino acids long. Germline V CDR1 and CDR2: SEHNR, FQNEAQ (reference sequence). V lost 8 bases and J lost 7, with 12 bases in between. Here the CDR3 DNA reads TGTGCCAGCCGCTCCGGGCCTGAGCAGTACTTC. This codes for CASRSGPEQYF.

In its sample, this clonotype was seen once. As the CDR3 is not closed by the conserved phenylalanine or tryptophan, this likely results from a read error. The chain is built from TRBV12-5 and TRBJ2-3; D remains unclear. The length of the CDR3 is 13 residues. Trimming took 2 bases from V and 3 from J, leaving 6 bases between them. In germline, CDR1 is LGHNT, CDR2 FRNRAP. For the CDR3, the DNA is TGTGCTAGTGGTTTGATAACTACAGATACGCAGTATCTT. This translates into CASGLITTDTQYL.

The chain combines TRBV13 with TRBJ2-3; 7 bases match TRBD2. The germline gives CDR1 PRHDT, CDR2 FYEKMQ (reference sequence). This CDR3 is 15 amino acids long. J lost 14 bases, V lost 0 bases, and 14 bases had no gene match. CDR3 in amino acids: CASSLGGAGVQPPYF. CDR3 bases: TGTGCCAGCAGCTTAGGCGGTGCGGGAGTCCAACCCCCGTATTTT.

This chain connects TRBV6-5 to TRBJ2-2, with D tentatively TRBD2 (5 bases). The CDR3 consists of 13 residues. CDR1 is MNHEY and CDR2 is SVGAGI in the germline V gene. V was trimmed by 6 bases and J by 6 bases, leaving 11 bases between them. The CDR3 is CASSSPGAGELFF. The CDR3 DNA is TGTGCCAGCAGCTCCCCCGGGGCCGGGGAGCTGTTTTTT.

This rearrangement joins TRBV6-5 to TRBJ1-5, with D perhaps TRBD1 (5 bases). Trimming removed 5 bases at V and 6 bases at J, with 11 bases between. The CDR3 runs to 13 residues. The germline V gene encodes CDR1 MNHEY and CDR2 SVGAGI. CDR3 nucleotide sequence: TGTGCCAGCAGTCCAGGGTTCGGTCAGCCCCAGCATTTT. Amino acid sequence: CASSPGFGQPQHF.

V usage is TRBV13 and J usage is TRBJ2-7; 7 bases match TRBD2. V lost 5 bases, J lost 2 bases, and 15 bases stayed unmatched. This CDR3 is built from 17 residues. Germline V gene lookup returns CDR1 PRHDT and CDR2 FYEKMQ (reference sequence). As DNA, the CDR3 is TGTGCCAGCAGCCCACCTAGGGCTAGCGGACTTCCCTACGAGCAGTACTTC. Translated, it gives CASSPPRASGLPYEQYF.

J is TRBJ1-2 and V is TRBV3-1; 8 nucleotides align to TRBD1. CDR3 length: 14 residues. V trimming: 2 bases; J trimming: 4 bases; junction bases outside the gene matches: 3. Germline V CDR1 and CDR2: LGHDT, YNNKEL (reference sequence). As DNA, the CDR3 is TGTGCCAGCAGCCAAACAGGGGGGACCTATGGCTACACCTTC. Its translation is CASSQTGGTYGYTF.

The chain recombines TRBV12-3 or TRBV12-4 with TRBJ2-7; D perhaps matches TRBD1 (5 bases). The V end was cut by 1 base, the J end by 6 bases, with 19 bases between. The CDR3 consists of 16 residues. The CDR3 protein is CASSLGSGYSTSEQYF. CDR3 DNA sequence: TGTGCCAGCAGTTTAGGATCAGGGTATTCCACATCCGAGCAGTACTTC.

This clonotype was recorded only once. The rearrangement uses TRBV7-9 and TRBJ2-3; D tentatively fits TRBD1 or TRBD2 (5 bases each). V lost 4 bases and J 3 bases, leaving 17 bases between the germline ends. The germline gives CDR1 SEHNR, CDR2 FQNEAQ (reference sequence). The CDR3 is 16 amino acids. Written as DNA, the CDR3 is TGTGCCAGCAGCTACCCCCGGGACCCCGGGACAGATACGCAGTATTTT. Residues: CASSYPRDPGTDTQYF.